The rows below give T cell receptor beta chains drawn from one sample of a study of molecular identifiers for immune sequencing clone quantification. Using its own MiXCR run on the PCR reads, TCRdb lists one record per CDR3 protein. The sample records 45,000 to 65,000 distinct CDR3 sequences, roughly a quarter being singletons. The sequenced sample consisted of naive CD8+ T cells from blood, with Jurkat cell RNA spiked in. These receptors came from a human donor in good health. Some libraries in this study had Jurkat cell RNA spiked in. Each CDR3 is given with its conserved first and last residue. Each record gives: J gene, V gene, D gene, clone size, CDR3 protein, CDR3 DNA. D genes are given only for firm matches. The size of a clone is reported for some rows only, either as once, few or many, or as a class for expanded clones.

j_call: TRBJ1-4
v_call: TRBV7-9
d_call: .
clone_size: few
cdr3_aa: CASSLLEEKLFF
cdr3_nt: TGTGCCAGCAGCTTATTAGAGGAAAAACTGTTTTTT

j_call: TRBJ2-3
v_call: TRBV5-6
d_call: TRBD1
clone_size: many
cdr3_aa: CASSLGQGVYTDTQYF
cdr3_nt: TGTGCCAGCAGCTTGGGACAGGGGGTTTACACAGATACGCAGTATTTT

j_call: TRBJ2-7
v_call: TRBV4-3
d_call: .
clone_size: .
cdr3_aa: CATSQGTVSYEQYF
cdr3_nt: TGCGCCACCAGCCAGGGGACGGTCTCCTACGAGCAGTACTTC

j_call: TRBJ2-7
v_call: TRBV7-9
d_call: TRBD1
clone_size: many
cdr3_aa: CASSSGWGQGSYEQYF
cdr3_nt: TGTGCCAGCAGCTCAGGTTGGGGACAGGGATCCTACGAGCAGTACTTC

j_call: TRBJ2-7
v_call: TRBV7-9
d_call: TRBD1
clone_size: .
cdr3_aa: CASSLAGQTYEQYF
cdr3_nt: TGTGCCAGCAGCTTAGCGGGACAGACCTACGAGCAGTACTTC

j_call: TRBJ2-3
v_call: TRBV29-1
d_call: .
clone_size: .
cdr3_aa: CSVETGAGPDTQYF
cdr3_nt: TGCAGCGTTGAAACGGGAGCCGGCCCAGATACGCAGTATTTT

j_call: TRBJ1-6
v_call: TRBV7-6
d_call: .
clone_size: many
cdr3_aa: CASSLEFPANSPLHF
cdr3_nt: TGTGCCAGCAGCTTAGAGTTCCCCGCTAATTCACCCCTCCACTTT

j_call: TRBJ2-3
v_call: TRBV20-1
d_call: .
clone_size: many
cdr3_aa: CSASALTSTDTQYF
cdr3_nt: TGCAGTGCCTCAGCACTAACTAGCACAGATACGCAGTATTTT

j_call: TRBJ1-1
v_call: TRBV7-9
d_call: .
clone_size: many
cdr3_aa: CASRPPAGREMNTEAFF
cdr3_nt: TGTGCCAGCAGACCTCCGGCGGGCAGGGAGATGAACACTGAAGCTTTCTTT

j_call: TRBJ2-7
v_call: TRBV25-1
d_call: .
clone_size: many
cdr3_aa: CASSDEGLSYEQYF
cdr3_nt: TGTGCCAGCAGTGACGAGGGACTCTCCTACGAGCAGTACTTC

j_call: TRBJ1-1
v_call: TRBV27
d_call: .
clone_size: many
cdr3_aa: CASSPLHINREVNTEAFF
cdr3_nt: TGTGCCAGCAGTCCCCTACACATAAACAGGGAAGTGAACACTGAAGCTTTCTTT

j_call: TRBJ1-6
v_call: TRBV25-1
d_call: TRBD1
clone_size: few
cdr3_aa: CASSDRWTGNSPLHF
cdr3_nt: TGTGCCAGCAGCGATAGGTGGACAGGGAATTCACCCCTCCACTTT

j_call: TRBJ2-1
v_call: TRBV11-2
d_call: TRBD2
clone_size: few
cdr3_aa: CASSPGLAANNEQFF
cdr3_nt: TGTGCCAGCAGCCCAGGACTAGCGGCAAACAATGAGCAGTTCTTC

j_call: TRBJ2-7
v_call: TRBV4-3
d_call: TRBD2
clone_size: .
cdr3_aa: CASGLSSGGGYEQYF
cdr3_nt: TGCGCCAGCGGCCTATCTAGCGGGGGAGGCTACGAGCAGTACTTC

j_call: TRBJ2-2
v_call: TRBV7-9
d_call: .
clone_size: .
cdr3_aa: CASSLALGAGEPFF
cdr3_nt: TGTGCCAGCAGCTTAGCGCTGGGCGCCGGGGAGCCGTTTTTT

j_call: TRBJ2-1
v_call: TRBV3-1
d_call: .
clone_size: many
cdr3_aa: CASSGTSYNEQFF
cdr3_nt: TGTGCCAGCAGCGGGACATCCTACAATGAGCAGTTCTTC

j_call: TRBJ1-5
v_call: TRBV27
d_call: .
clone_size: many
cdr3_aa: CASSLSSNQPQHF
cdr3_nt: TGTGCCAGCAGTTTATCTAGCAATCAGCCCCAGCATTTT

j_call: TRBJ2-7
v_call: TRBV7-8
d_call: TRBD2
clone_size: many
cdr3_aa: CASSLTGTSALFSYEQYF
cdr3_nt: TGTGCCAGCAGCTTAACTGGGACTAGCGCCCTTTTCTCCTACGAGCAGTACTTC

j_call: TRBJ2-1
v_call: TRBV4-1
d_call: .
clone_size: many
cdr3_aa: CASSLPVGGREQFF
cdr3_nt: TGCGCCAGCAGCCTCCCCGTTGGGGGCAGGGAGCAGTTCTTC

j_call: TRBJ2-5
v_call: TRBV7-9
d_call: .
clone_size: .
cdr3_aa: CASSKVGGHSRETQYF
cdr3_nt: TGTGCCAGCAGCAAAGTCGGTGGTCACAGCCGAGAGACCCAGTACTTC

j_call: TRBJ2-7
v_call: TRBV4-3
d_call: TRBD2
clone_size: .
cdr3_aa: CASSQDWTSGPYEQYF
cdr3_nt: TGCGCCAGCAGCCAAGATTGGACTAGCGGTCCCTACGAGCAGTACTTC

j_call: TRBJ2-3
v_call: TRBV10-3
d_call: .
clone_size: many
cdr3_aa: CAISRPSGTDTQYF
cdr3_nt: TGTGCCATCAGCCGACCCAGCGGCACAGATACGCAGTATTTT

j_call: TRBJ2-7
v_call: TRBV20-1
d_call: TRBD2
clone_size: many
cdr3_aa: CSARVAGDDEQYF
cdr3_nt: TGCAGTGCTAGAGTTGCGGGGGACGACGAGCAGTACTTC

j_call: TRBJ2-4
v_call: TRBV4-3
d_call: TRBD1
clone_size: many
cdr3_aa: CASSQERTGGVYLLAKNIQYF
cdr3_nt: TGCGCCAGCAGCCAAGAACGAACAGGGGGCGTTTATTTGTTGGCCAAAAACATTCAGTACTTC

j_call: TRBJ1-1
v_call: TRBV6-6
d_call: TRBD1
clone_size: many
cdr3_aa: CASSQGGSEAFF
cdr3_nt: TGTGCCAGCAGCCAAGGGGGCTCTGAAGCTTTCTTT

j_call: TRBJ2-1
v_call: TRBV7-9
d_call: .
clone_size: .
cdr3_aa: CASSLVGGAYNEQFF
cdr3_nt: TGTGCCAGCAGCTTAGTGGGCGGGGCCTACAATGAGCAGTTCTTC

j_call: TRBJ2-7
v_call: TRBV4-1
d_call: TRBD1
clone_size: .
cdr3_aa: CASSQDPGQGYYEQYF
cdr3_nt: TGCGCCAGCAGCCAAGATCCAGGACAGGGGTACTACGAGCAGTACTTC

j_call: TRBJ2-7
v_call: TRBV6-5
d_call: .
clone_size: many
cdr3_aa: CASSYSGPADEQYF
cdr3_nt: TGTGCCAGCAGTTACTCGGGCCCCGCGGACGAGCAGTACTTC

j_call: TRBJ1-1
v_call: TRBV6-2/TRBV6-3
d_call: .
clone_size: many
cdr3_aa: CASSLGHLNTEAFF
cdr3_nt: TGTGCCAGCAGTTTGGGACACCTGAACACTGAAGCTTTCTTT

j_call: TRBJ1-2
v_call: TRBV12-3/TRBV12-4
d_call: TRBD1
clone_size: many
cdr3_aa: CASSPMMGQGFGYTF
cdr3_nt: TGTGCCAGCAGCCCTATGATGGGACAGGGTTTTGGCTACACCTTC

j_call: TRBJ2-7
v_call: TRBV7-6
d_call: TRBD2
clone_size: many
cdr3_aa: CASSLGGTSRYEQYF
cdr3_nt: TGTGCCAGCAGCTTAGGAGGGACTAGCAGGTACGAGCAGTACTTC

j_call: TRBJ2-7
v_call: TRBV7-9
d_call: .
clone_size: few
cdr3_aa: CASSLDLTTPAYEQYF
cdr3_nt: TGTGCCAGCAGCTTAGACCTGACAACCCCCGCGTACGAGCAGTACTTC

j_call: TRBJ1-4
v_call: TRBV7-6
d_call: .
clone_size: many
cdr3_aa: CASSLDEKLFF
cdr3_nt: TGTGCCAGCAGCTTAGACGAAAAACTGTTTTTT

j_call: TRBJ1-1
v_call: TRBV5-5
d_call: .
clone_size: many
cdr3_aa: CASSLRGSGENTEAFF
cdr3_nt: TGTGCCAGCAGCCTTAGGGGGTCAGGAGAGAACACTGAAGCTTTCTTT

j_call: TRBJ2-5
v_call: TRBV5-1
d_call: .
clone_size: .
cdr3_aa: CASSLNLSKETQYF
cdr3_nt: TGCGCCAGCAGCTTGAACCTATCTAAAGAGACCCAGTACTTC

j_call: TRBJ2-7
v_call: TRBV6-5
d_call: .
clone_size: .
cdr3_aa: CASSYGRVPQLSYEQYF
cdr3_nt: TGTGCCAGCAGTTACGGCAGGGTCCCTCAACTCTCCTACGAGCAGTACTTC

j_call: TRBJ2-3
v_call: TRBV7-9
d_call: .
clone_size: many
cdr3_aa: CASNILKVTSTDTQYF
cdr3_nt: TGTGCCAGCAACATATTAAAAGTTACTAGCACAGATACGCAGTATTTT

j_call: TRBJ2-3
v_call: TRBV4-3
d_call: TRBD1
clone_size: many
cdr3_aa: CASSQATGDTDTQYF
cdr3_nt: TGCGCCAGCAGCCAAGCCACAGGGGACACAGATACGCAGTATTTT

j_call: TRBJ2-7
v_call: TRBV3-1
d_call: TRBD2
clone_size: many
cdr3_aa: CASSQGEGPYEQYF
cdr3_nt: TGTGCCAGCAGCCAAGGGGAGGGACCCTACGAGCAGTACTTC

j_call: TRBJ2-7
v_call: TRBV9
d_call: TRBD1
clone_size: many
cdr3_aa: CASSLDAGTEIYEQYF
cdr3_nt: TGTGCCAGCAGTCTAGACGCTGGGACAGAGATCTACGAGCAGTACTTC

j_call: TRBJ2-3
v_call: TRBV20-1
d_call: TRBD1
clone_size: many
cdr3_aa: CSATRGQRDSASDTQYF
cdr3_nt: TGCAGTGCTACTAGAGGACAACGGGACAGCGCATCGGATACGCAGTATTTT

j_call: TRBJ2-3
v_call: TRBV27
d_call: .
clone_size: .
cdr3_aa: CASSLGTLTDTQYF
cdr3_nt: TGTGCCAGCAGTTTAGGGACACTCACAGATACGCAGTATTTT

j_call: TRBJ2-5
v_call: TRBV12-3/TRBV12-4
d_call: .
clone_size: .
cdr3_aa: CASSLGVGAPQYF
cdr3_nt: TGTGCCAGCAGTTTAGGGGTCGGAGCGCCCCAGTACTTC

j_call: TRBJ1-5
v_call: TRBV19
d_call: .
clone_size: many
cdr3_aa: CASSIVASSNQPQHF
cdr3_nt: TGTGCCAGTAGTATTGTTGCCAGTAGCAATCAGCCCCAGCATTTT

j_call: TRBJ1-3
v_call: TRBV7-6
d_call: .
clone_size: many
cdr3_aa: CASSLAAAGTSSGNTIYF
cdr3_nt: TGTGCCAGCAGCTTAGCCGCGGCAGGGACAAGCTCTGGAAACACCATATATTTT

j_call: TRBJ2-7
v_call: TRBV20-1
d_call: .
clone_size: few
cdr3_aa: CSARDPQNKGSSYEQYF
cdr3_nt: TGCAGTGCTAGAGACCCACAGAACAAAGGGTCTTCCTACGAGCAGTACTTC

j_call: TRBJ2-2
v_call: TRBV25-1
d_call: .
clone_size: many
cdr3_aa: CASSEIGAGRPGELFF
cdr3_nt: TGTGCCAGCAGTGAGATTGGGGCAGGGAGGCCCGGGGAGCTGTTTTTT

j_call: TRBJ1-5
v_call: TRBV6-1
d_call: .
clone_size: many
cdr3_aa: CASSVRSDSNQPQHF
cdr3_nt: TGTGCCAGCAGTGTCCGCAGCGATAGCAATCAGCCCCAGCATTTT

j_call: TRBJ1-6
v_call: TRBV6-2/TRBV6-3
d_call: TRBD1
clone_size: .
cdr3_aa: CASSNHPRQGRSPLHF
cdr3_nt: TGTGCCAGCAGCAACCACCCTCGACAGGGTCGTTCACCCCTCCACTTT

j_call: TRBJ1-1
v_call: TRBV5-1
d_call: .
clone_size: many
cdr3_aa: CASSLGGAAYTEAFF
cdr3_nt: TGCGCCAGCAGCTTGGGAGGGGCCGCGTACACTGAAGCTTTCTTT

j_call: TRBJ1-1
v_call: TRBV7-9
d_call: TRBD1
clone_size: few
cdr3_aa: CASSLGQSYTEAFF
cdr3_nt: TGTGCCAGCAGCTTGGGACAGTCCTACACTGAAGCTTTCTTT

j_call: TRBJ2-7
v_call: TRBV5-1
d_call: .
clone_size: many
cdr3_aa: CASSLYTPAGEQYF
cdr3_nt: TGCGCCAGCAGCTTGTACACGCCGGCGGGAGAGCAGTACTTC

j_call: TRBJ2-5
v_call: TRBV4-1
d_call: .
clone_size: .
cdr3_aa: CASSPGHTGETQYF
cdr3_nt: TGCGCCAGCAGCCCCGGGCATACCGGGGAGACCCAGTACTTC

j_call: TRBJ2-2
v_call: TRBV11-2
d_call: TRBD1
clone_size: .
cdr3_aa: CASSYRDRDYTGELFF
cdr3_nt: TGTGCCAGCAGTTACCGGGACAGGGATTACACCGGGGAGCTGTTTTTT

j_call: TRBJ1-4
v_call: TRBV21-1
d_call: .
clone_size: many
cdr3_aa: CARRAVLDGLFF
cdr3_nt: TGTGCCAGAAGGGCCGTCCTAGATGGACTGTTTTTT

j_call: TRBJ2-3
v_call: TRBV29-1
d_call: .
clone_size: many
cdr3_aa: CSVEDLGADTQYF
cdr3_nt: TGCAGCGTTGAAGATCTTGGGGCAGATACGCAGTATTTT

j_call: TRBJ2-1
v_call: TRBV7-2
d_call: .
clone_size: few
cdr3_aa: CASSLVEYNEQFF
cdr3_nt: TGTGCCAGCAGCTTAGTAGAGTACAATGAGCAGTTCTTC

j_call: TRBJ1-2
v_call: TRBV13
d_call: TRBD1
clone_size: many
cdr3_aa: CASSPYGQGSYGYTF
cdr3_nt: TGTGCCAGCAGCCCCTACGGACAGGGCTCCTATGGCTACACCTTC

j_call: TRBJ2-3
v_call: TRBV13
d_call: TRBD2
clone_size: many
cdr3_aa: CASSHGAGELTDTQYF
cdr3_nt: TGTGCCAGCAGCCACGGCGCGGGAGAATTGACAGATACGCAGTATTTT

j_call: TRBJ1-1
v_call: TRBV9
d_call: .
clone_size: many
cdr3_aa: CASSVGVRNTEAFF
cdr3_nt: TGTGCCAGCAGCGTAGGGGTCAGGAACACTGAAGCTTTCTTT